The T cell receptor (beta chain) under discussion was sequenced for a study of regulatory T cells in long-lasting Graves disease. V dropped 1 base and J dropped 7 bases, with 7 bases sitting between them. CDR1 is KGHDR and CDR2 is SFDVKD in the germline V gene. This CDR3 contains 13 residues. Time point noted: newly diagnosed GD, antithyroid drugs for less than 3 months. TCR sequences were obtained from RNA taken from PBMCs. Relying on iRepertoire HTBI primers and Arm-PCR of CDR3 regions, the team built TCR beta libraries. TCRdb re-derived calls from the multiplex PCR reads in MiXCR, one entry per CDR3 protein. The data show about 460,000 distinct CDR3 sequences, less than 15% seen once. This same sample was also taken into another study, of T cells in Graves' hyperthyroidism and ophthalmopathy.

V gene TRBV24-1 combines with J gene TRBJ1-5, with a tentative D call TRBD1 (5 bases). The starting material was peripheral blood mononuclear cells (PBMCs), obtained at new diagnosis, from a patient treated with antithyroid drugs. The sequence was collected from a woman aged 50 to 60 with Graves disease. CDR3 in amino acids: CATSDFGGQPQHF. The CDR3 nucleotides are TGTGCCACCAGTGATTTTGGGGGACAGCCCCAGCATTTT.